Below, one T cell receptor beta chain is given with its context. This entry is derived from a study of blood T cell repertoires in COVID-19. Study information: Acute and convalescent COVID-19 specimens originated in the United States, Italy and Spain. The analysed material was cDNA or gDNA that came from T cells, B-cell-depleted T cells, or PBMCs.

In the original workflow: Amplified reference gene primers provided the basis for estimating nucleated cell counts. The assay was immunoSEQ multiplex PCR, and TCRdb's table has in-frame clones only and misses some. From that table come the V and J calls and clone size; the DNA was used to work out D and trimming. Of approximately 190,000 clones listed, around four fifths are singletons. Material: peripheral blood. The sequence derives from a woman in her thirties or forties with acute or convalescent COVID-19.

CDR3 sequence (DNA): TGTGCCAGTAGTTGGGGCAGGCACATCGGTGATACGCAGTATTTT. This codes for CASSWGRHIGDTQYF. The chain carries TRBV19 and TRBJ2-3; TRBD1 might be the D (5 bases). Germline V lookup: CDR1 LNHDA, CDR2 SQIVND (reference sequence). Trimming removed 5 bases from V and 6 bases from J, with 18 bases in between. The length of the CDR3 is 15 residues.